The clone carrying this TCR beta chain was picked up a small number of times. The antigen is unknown. This specimen belongs to a study of radiation and T cells in renal cell carcinoma. TCRdb's copy holds only in-frame clones and misses some; the assay was immunoSEQ multiplex PCR. The table lists around 180,000 clones, around 89% of them singletons. V lost 3 bases to trimming and J lost 11 bases, with 19 bases between them. This CDR3 is 14 amino acids long. Germline CDR1 reads SEHNR; CDR2 reads FQNEAQ (reference sequence). As for time point: blood 4 weeks post-SBRT, at nephrectomy. The treatment: 15 Gy SBRT to primary tumor, nephrectomy 4 weeks later. Serial blood draws occurred at baseline and 2 and 4 weeks post-SBRT. The patient's renal cell carcinoma had clear cell pathology. Study outcomes and limitations: In blood, top tumor clones expanded by 2 weeks, shrinking by 4.

This sequence originates from a woman between 45 and 65 years old with renal cell carcinoma. This chain joins TRBV7-9 and TRBJ1-1, with TRBD1 as a possible D gene (5 bases). Sample: blood, taken from a patient whose treatment included radiotherapy and nephrectomy. CDR3: CASSLRGGLSLAFF. DNA for the CDR3: TGTGCCAGCAGCTTGCGTGGGGGACTATCGCTTGCTTTCTTT.